Described below is a single TCR beta chain sequence and its context. Using a CD8+CD4-CCR7+CD45RA+ phenotype, naive CD8 T cells were sorted. Using its own MiXCR run on the PCR reads, TCRdb lists one record per CDR3 protein. The sample holds 490,000 or so distinct CDR3 sequences, roughly 26% seen once. This sample was included in a study of molecular identifiers for immune sequencing clone quantification. V dropped 2 bases and J dropped 5; count of bases not matched to a gene: 5. This CDR3 spans 16 amino acids. The sample comprised naive CD8+ T cells from blood, with Jurkat cell RNA spiked in. Subset of the sample: FACS-sorted CD8+CD4-CCR7+CD45RA+ naive T cells. The V gene is TRBV12-3 or TRBV12-4, the J gene TRBJ2-1; 11 bases align to TRBD2. The TCR originated in a human donor in good health. Some libraries in this study had Jurkat cell RNA spiked in. CDR3 sequence: CASSLPSGGPHNEQFF. The CDR3 coding sequence is TGTGCCAGCAGTTTACCTAGCGGGGGGCCCCACAATGAGCAGTTCTTC.